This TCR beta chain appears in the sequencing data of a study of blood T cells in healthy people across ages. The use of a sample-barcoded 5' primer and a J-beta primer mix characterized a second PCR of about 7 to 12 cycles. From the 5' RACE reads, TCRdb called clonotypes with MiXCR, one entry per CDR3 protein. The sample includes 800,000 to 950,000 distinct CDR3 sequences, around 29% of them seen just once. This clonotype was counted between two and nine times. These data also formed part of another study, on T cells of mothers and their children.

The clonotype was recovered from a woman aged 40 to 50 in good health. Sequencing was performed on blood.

CDR3 coding DNA: TGCAGCGCGCGCGGCGAGGTGGAGGGCTACACCTTC. Translating it yields CSARGEVEGYTF. The chain joins TRBV29-1 to TRBJ1-2; D unresolved. The CDR3 has 12 residues. Germline V gene data show CDR1 as SQVTM and CDR2 as ANQGSEA. The V and J ends lost 7 bases and 8 bases respectively, with 17 bases between them.